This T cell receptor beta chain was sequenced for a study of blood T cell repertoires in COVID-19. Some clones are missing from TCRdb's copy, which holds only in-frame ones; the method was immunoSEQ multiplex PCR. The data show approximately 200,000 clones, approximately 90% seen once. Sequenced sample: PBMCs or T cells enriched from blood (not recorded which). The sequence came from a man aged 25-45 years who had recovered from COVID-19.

DNA of the CDR3: TGTGCCAGCAGTGAAGCGAGCCCATTCGGGGAGCAGTTCTTC. Protein: CASSEASPFGEQFF. The chain has TRBV2 and TRBJ2-1; no firm D call. Germline V gene sequence: CDR1 SNHLY, CDR2 FYNNEI. Trimming took 0 bases from V and 10 from J, leaving 13 bases between them. CDR3 size: 14 residues.